These 5 T cell receptor beta chains were all obtained from the same sample, sequenced in a study of T cell responses to AZD1222 COVID-19 vaccine. The protocol was immunoSEQ multiplex PCR, while the TCRdb copy is restricted to in-frame clones and leaves out a portion. The table has about 98,000 clones, about 90% seen once. The starting material was peripheral blood, obtained on day 0 of MenACWY control vaccination. The receptors were gathered from an adult in good health.

This chain connects TRBV7-9 to TRBJ1-1; 8 nucleotides agree with TRBD1. The germline CDR1 and CDR2 sequences are SEHNR and FQNEAQ (reference sequence). V shed 4 bases and J 3 bases; nucleotides not matched to a gene: 4. This CDR3 region has 14 residues. CDR3 sequence (DNA): TGTGCCAGCAGCTCTCAGACAGGGGACACTGAAGCTTTCTTT. This translates into CASSSQTGDTEAFF.

The chain has TRBV18 and TRBJ1-2, with 7 bases lining up with TRBD1. The V and J ends lost 3 bases and 5 bases, in that order; junction bases with no gene match: 9. The CDR3 sequence is 15 residues long. CDR1 and CDR2 from the germline V gene are KGHSH and LQKENI. The CDR3 here is CASSPVGTEPYGYTF. CDR3 nucleotides: TGTGCCAGCTCACCCGTGGGGACAGAACCTTATGGCTACACCTTC.

V and J are TRBV6-5 and TRBJ2-5, with 9 bases that match TRBD2. V lost 11 bases and J lost 3; bases outside the gene matches: 7. This CDR3 is built from 13 residues. The V gene's germline CDR1 is MNHEY and CDR2 SVGAGI. The CDR3 spells CAVQIAGEETQYF. In nucleotides, the CDR3 is TGTGCCGTTCAAATAGCGGGGGAAGAGACCCAGTACTTC.

The J gene is TRBJ2-2, the V gene TRBV27; 8 bases fit TRBD1. Germline CDR1 MNHEY, CDR2 SMNVEV (reference sequence). This CDR3 comprises 16 residues. V shed 3 bases and J 2 bases; nucleotides not matched to a gene: 5. The CDR3 DNA is TGTGCCAGCAGTTTTCAGGACAGGGCAAACACCGGGGAGCTGTTTTTT. Translating gives CASSFQDRANTGELFF.

The CDR3 DNA is TGTGCCAGCAGTGAATATGGGGGGCTGAATGAGCAGTTCTTC. Translated, it gives CASSEYGGLNEQFF. This chain connects TRBV25-1 to TRBJ2-1; D tentatively reads TRBD1 or TRBD2 (6 bases each). This CDR3 has 14 residues. V was pared by 0 bases and J by 7 bases, with 10 bases between. Germline-derived CDR1 and CDR2 are MGHDK and SYGVNS.